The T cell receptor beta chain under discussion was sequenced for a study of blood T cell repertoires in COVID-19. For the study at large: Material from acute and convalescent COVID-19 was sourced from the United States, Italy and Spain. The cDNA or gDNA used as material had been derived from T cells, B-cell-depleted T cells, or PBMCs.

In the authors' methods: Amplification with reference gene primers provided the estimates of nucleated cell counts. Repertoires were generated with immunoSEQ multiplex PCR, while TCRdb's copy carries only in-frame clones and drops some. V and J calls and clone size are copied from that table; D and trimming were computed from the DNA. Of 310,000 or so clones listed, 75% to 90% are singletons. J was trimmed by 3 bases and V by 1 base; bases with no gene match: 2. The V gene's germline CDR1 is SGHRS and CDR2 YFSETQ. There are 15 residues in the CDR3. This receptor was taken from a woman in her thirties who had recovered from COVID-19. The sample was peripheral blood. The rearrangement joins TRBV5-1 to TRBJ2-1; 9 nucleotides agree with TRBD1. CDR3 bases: TGCGCCAGCAGCTTGACAGGGGGCGACTACAATGAGCAGTTCTTC. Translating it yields CASSLTGGDYNEQFF.